This T cell receptor beta chain was captured by sequencing in a study of T cell responses to AZD1222 COVID-19 vaccine. TCRdb's table, derived via immunoSEQ multiplex PCR, lists solely in-frame clones and lacks some. The sample contains around 130,000 clones, roughly 92% of which appear only once. Germline CDR1 and CDR2: LNHNV and YYDKDF (reference sequence). The CDR3 has 13 residues. V was pared by 1 base and J by 8 bases, with 9 bases between. It was second doses at about 4 or about 12 weeks that were pooled. As for this clone: Its cognate antigen is unknown.

Regarding the study as a whole: A rise in Spike-specific TCR breadth and depth followed two AZD1222 doses. All repertoire sampling was performed exclusively after the peak T cell response. Females outnumbered males among donors, who were mostly white British; clonal diversity was possibly underestimated.

This receptor was identified in an adult who received the AZD1222 COVID-19 vaccine. The source material was peripheral blood, sampled 28 days after the second AZD1222 dose. This rearrangement joins TRBV15 to TRBJ2-1; D call uncertain. DNA for the CDR3: TGTGCCACCAGCAGAGGGGCAGGCCATGAGCAGTTCTTC. It is translated as CATSRGAGHEQFF.